Sequencing of this TCR beta chain was carried out in a study of blood T cell repertoires in COVID-19. Study background: T cells, B-cell-depleted T cells, or PBMCs provided the cDNA or gDNA that served as material.

This CDR3 spans 15 amino acids. The V and J ends lost 2 bases and 10 bases respectively, with 15 bases between them. Looked up from germline, CDR1 is MNHNY and CDR2 is SVGAGI (reference sequence). This table comes from immunoSEQ multiplex PCR, and its TCRdb copy is limited to in-frame clones, with some not included. The sample contains a few hundred thousand clones, less than 85% of which appear only once. The chain joins TRBV6-6 to TRBJ1-6; D unresolved. The sequence came from a woman aged 18-30 years with acute or convalescent COVID-19. Sequencing input: peripheral blood. CDR3 DNA sequence: TGTGCCAGCAGTTACGCGGCAACCCCGGGATCACCCCTCCACTTT. Encoded protein: CASSYAATPGSPLHF.